This entry lists 12 T cell receptor beta chains sequenced from one sample in a study of blood T cell repertoires in COVID-19. Method: immunoSEQ multiplex PCR; TCRdb's copy keeps in-frame clones and lacks some. The sample holds 650,000 to 800,000 clones, 90% seen once. Sequences were obtained from peripheral blood. The receptor source for this set is a woman in her late teens or twenties with acute or convalescent COVID-19.

This sequence joins TRBV24-1 and TRBJ2-1, with D possibly TRBD1 on 5 matching bases. The CDR3 sequence is 18 residues long. Germline V gives CDR1 KGHDR, CDR2 SFDVKD. V lost 1 base, J lost 2 bases, and 17 bases lay in between. As DNA, the CDR3 is TGTGCCACCAGTGATTTTAGTAGGGGTGGAGTAGCCTACAATGAGCAGTTCTTC. Its protein product is CATSDFSRGGVAYNEQFF.

V gene TRBV7-7 combines with J gene TRBJ1-1; D is perhaps TRBD1 (5 bases). V was cut by 5 bases and J by 3 bases, with 13 bases left in between. CDR3 length: 14 amino acids. Germline CDR1 is SSHAT and CDR2 is FNYEAQ (reference sequence). The CDR3 sequence is CASSPGLRDTEAFF. In DNA, the CDR3 is TGTGCCAGCAGCCCGGGACTTAGGGACACTGAAGCTTTCTTT.

V and J are TRBV30 and TRBJ1-3; unclear D gene. Trimming cost V 4 bases and J 0 bases, with 7 bases left between them. CDR1 is GTSNPN and CDR2 is SVGIG in the germline V gene (reference sequence). This CDR3 has 13 amino acids. The CDR3 loop reads CAWIQNSGNTIYF. CDR3 in DNA: TGTGCCTGGATTCAGAACTCTGGAAACACCATATATTTT.

This sequence joins TRBV9 and TRBJ2-2; D ambiguous. This CDR3 is 12 amino acids long. CDR1 and CDR2 from the germline V gene are SGDLS and YYNGEE. V dropped 0 bases and J dropped 7 bases, with 4 bases sitting between them. The CDR3 sequence: CASSVGGGELFF. CDR3 sequence (DNA): TGTGCCAGCAGCGTAGGAGGCGGGGAGCTGTTTTTT.

The J gene is TRBJ2-1, the V gene TRBV14; TRBD2 might be the D (7 bases). Trimming cost V 4 bases and J 6 bases, with 13 bases left between them. Germline CDR1 reads SGHDN; CDR2 reads FVKESK. This CDR3 has 14 residues. The CDR3 region is CASSPLGGRNEQFF. CDR3 nucleotide sequence: TGTGCCAGCAGCCCCCTCGGGGGGCGCAATGAGCAGTTCTTC.

This clone was observed once. The chain combines TRBV19 with TRBJ1-2; D is perhaps TRBD1 (5 bases). Germline V CDR1 and CDR2: LNHDA, SQIVND (reference sequence). V gave up 6 bases and J gave up 3 bases, with 11 bases separating them. CDR3 size: 13 residues. CDR3: CASSQGDYYGYTF. The CDR3 nucleotides read TGTGCCAGTAGCCAGGGTGATTACTATGGCTACACCTTC.

The chain combines TRBV21-1 with TRBJ1-2; the table's D gene call, TRBD1, was not cross checked with the DNA. TRBV21-1 is described as a pseudogene. The CDR3 spans 14 residues. In DNA, the CDR3 is TGTGCCAGCAGCCAGGGGGCGCGAAACTATGGCTACACCTTC. This codes for CASSQGARNYGYTF.

The chain is built from TRBV3-1 (or the pseudogene TRBV3-2) and TRBJ1-2; the D is unclear. V gave up 4 bases and J gave up 4 bases, with 13 bases separating them. The germline CDR1 and CDR2 sequences are LGHDT and YNNKEL (reference sequence). CDR3 length: 14 residues. CDR3 residues: CASSPLEGAYGYTF. Here the CDR3 DNA reads TGTGCCAGCAGCCCCCTGGAGGGAGCCTATGGCTACACCTTC.

The chain combines TRBV7-2 with TRBJ1-2; a possible D gene is TRBD1 (6 bases). The CDR3 totals 14 residues. Per the germline V gene, CDR1 is SGHTA and CDR2 is FQGNSA. V was cut by 2 bases and J by 3 bases, with 10 bases left in between. CDR3 loop: CASSLFSGDYGYTF. The CDR3 nucleotides are TGTGCCAGCAGCTTATTCTCAGGGGACTATGGCTACACCTTC.

This chain joins TRBV5-6 and TRBJ1-1; D remains ambiguous. The CDR3 is 14 amino acids. Germline values: CDR1 SGHDT, CDR2 YYEEEE. Trimming shortened V by 0 bases and J by 1 base, and 7 bases separated the two germline ends. This chain's CDR3 is CASSLGLANTEAFF. The CDR3 nucleotides read TGTGCCAGCAGCTTGGGGTTGGCGAACACTGAAGCTTTCTTT.

The gene calls are TRBV30 and TRBJ1-1; TRBD1 is a possible D gene (5 bases). CDR3 length equals 13 residues. From germline, CDR1 is GTSNPN and CDR2 SVGIG (reference sequence). Trimming stripped 1 base from V and 3 bases from J, with 9 bases between. This CDR3 is CAWSATAYTEAFF. The CDR3 region has the DNA TGTGCCTGGAGTGCGACAGCTTACACTGAAGCTTTCTTT.

The chain is built from TRBV2 and TRBJ1-2; TRBD1 aligns across 8 bases. The CDR3 loop spans 15 amino acids. Per germline, CDR1 SNHLY and CDR2 FYNNEI. The trim removed 8 bases at V and 5 bases at J, leaving 13 bases unmatched. The CDR3, as DNA: TGTGCCAGCTCGGGCCAGGGGGCTGGTGGGTATGGCTACACCTTC. Amino acid sequence: CASSGQGAGGYGYTF. The variable domain in full, completed from reference TRBV2 and TRBJ1-2, reads EPEVTQTPSHQVTQMGQEVILRCVPISNHLYFYWYRQILGQKVEFLVSFYNNEISEKSEIFDDQFSVERPDGSNFTLKIRSTKLEDSAMYFCASSGQGAGGYGYTFGSGTRLTVV.